This TCR beta chain is drawn from a study of T cell responses to AZD1222 COVID-19 vaccine. Whole-study findings and limits: White British ancestry dominated among donors, who included more females, and clonal diversity was possibly underestimated. Repertoire collection took place solely once the T cell response had peaked.

The repertoire was sequenced with immunoSEQ multiplex PCR; TCRdb's copy has only in-frame clones and lacks some. The repertoire holds about 170,000 clones, with just under 95% as singletons. CDR1 is LNHDA and CDR2 is SQIVND in the germline V gene (reference sequence). The CDR3 runs to 16 residues. V lost 3 bases and J lost 0, with 12 bases in between. Worth noting for this clone: The antigen is not known.

The chain carries TRBV19 and TRBJ2-4, with D possibly TRBD1 on 5 matching bases. Source: peripheral blood, taken on day 0 of AZD1222 vaccination. The source of this sequence is an adult in good health. For the CDR3, the DNA is TGTGCCAGTAGTATGGGAACAGGCAGAGCCAAAAACATTCAGTACTTC. It codes for CASSMGTGRAKNIQYF.